The 14 T cell receptor beta chains reported below all come from one sample, sequenced in a study of post-analysis software for immune sequencing data. The library was made from cDNA and included unique molecular identifiers. TCRdb passed the PCR reads through MiXCR, listing each CDR3 protein once. The sample includes 750,000 to 950,000 distinct CDR3 sequences, around 50% of them seen just once. The study's findings and limits: Controls showed lower frequencies than patients for roughly 5 TRBV segments, and TRBV5-6, TRBV5-1 and TRBV20-1 were among these.

Their recognized antigens are unknown. Sequencing used blood. The receptor set was obtained from a girl aged 10-17 years with multiple sclerosis.

The V gene is TRBV6-1, the J gene TRBJ2-7, with 7 bases fitting TRBD2. Trimming at V came to 7 bases and at J to 3 bases, leaving 12 bases not matched to a gene. This CDR3 is built from 15 residues. Germline V lookup: CDR1 MNHNS, CDR2 SASEGT. Written as DNA, the CDR3 is TGTGCCAGCAAATACGCTGGGACTACCATCTACGAGCAGTACTTC. As protein: CASKYAGTTIYEQYF.

This clonotype was seen more than once but under ten times. The chain is built from TRBV12-3 or TRBV12-4 and TRBJ2-1; D may be TRBD1 (5 bases). The CDR3 spans 13 residues. With 2 bases removed from V and 15 bases from J, the gap between germline ends came to 17 bases. Here the CDR3 DNA reads TGTGCCAGCAGTTTATCTCTGACTGGACAAACGTTCTTC. Amino acids: CASSLSLTGQTFF.

The CDR3 DNA follows: TGTGCCAGCAGGGCCGGGACTAGGGGGCGGGAGCAGTACTTC. This codes for CASRAGTRGREQYF. This chain connects TRBV12-3 or TRBV12-4 to TRBJ2-7, with D tentatively TRBD2 (8 bases). The CDR3 is 14 residues long. V gave up 6 bases and J gave up 7 bases, with 19 bases separating them.

The sample holds a few counts of this clonotype. The gene calls are TRBV5-6 and TRBJ2-3, with TRBD2 matching 9 bases. This CDR3 is built from 17 residues. The germline CDR1 and CDR2 sequences are SGHDT and YYEEEE. V gave up 1 base and J gave up 5 bases; unmatched junction bases: 11. The CDR3 region is CASSLSGSGSVGDTQYF. The CDR3 DNA follows: TGTGCCAGCAGCTTGTCGGGTAGCGGGAGCGTTGGAGATACGCAGTATTTT.

This clonotype has just a few counts. This chain links TRBV27 with TRBJ1-1; D possibly corresponds to TRBD1 (6 bases). The CDR3 sequence is 19 residues long. CDR1 is MNHEY and CDR2 is SMNVEV in the germline V gene (reference sequence). V was trimmed by 8 bases and J by 1 base, leaving 29 bases between them. Written as DNA, the CDR3 is TGTGCCAGCTCATTGGGGACAAAGGCATTTCGCACCGGGAACACTGAAGCTTTCTTT. It encodes CASSLGTKAFRTGNTEAFF.

The sample holds a few counts of this clonotype. Mismatch with germline at one junction end may stem from a read error. The chain has TRBV9 and TRBJ2-1; 7 bases match TRBD2. The CDR3 contains 16 residues. CDR1 and CDR2 (germline): SGDLS, YYNGEE. CDR3 bases: TGTGCCAGCAGCTCGCGGGGGTTTAGCTCCTACAATGAGCAGTGCTTC. Its translation is CASSSRGFSSYNEQCF.

The chain combines TRBV6-5 with TRBJ2-1; unclear D gene. Germline CDR1 is MNHEY and CDR2 is SVGAGI. CDR3 size: 15 residues. Deletions cut 2 bases from V and 9 bases from J, with 17 bases between. CDR3 nucleotide sequence: TGTGCCAGCAGTTACCCGAGGTTGCAGTCATGTGAGCAGTTCTTC. Amino acid sequence: CASSYPRLQSCEQFF.

The table lists this clonotype with a few counts. This chain links TRBV4-1 with TRBJ2-7; D remains unclear. Trimming took off 0 bases at V and 0 bases at J, with 12 bases between the two ends. This CDR3 is built from 16 residues. Germline CDR1 reads MGHRA; CDR2 reads YSYEKL. The CDR3 spells CASSQDYRQASYEQYF. Written as DNA, the CDR3 is TGCGCCAGCAGCCAAGATTATCGTCAGGCCTCCTACGAGCAGTACTTC.

The CDR3 is CSALGWSGAHYEQYF. The DNA for the CDR3 is TGCAGTGCCCTGGGGTGGAGCGGGGCCCACTACGAGCAGTACTTC. V usage is TRBV20-1 and J usage is TRBJ2-7, with 7 bases identical to TRBD2. Germline CDR1 and CDR2: DFQATT and SNEGSKA (reference sequence). The CDR3 is made up of 15 amino acids. The V gene end was trimmed by 6 bases and the J gene end by 3 bases; junction bases not matched to a gene: 14.

The gene calls are TRBV29-1 and TRBJ2-7, with D tentatively TRBD1 or TRBD2 (5 bases each). The CDR3 runs 12 residues. CDR1 and CDR2 from the germline V gene are SQVTM and ANQGSEA. The V end lost 7 bases, the J end lost 1 base, and 11 bases lay between the germline ends. CDR3 in amino acids: CSGGYTSYEQYF. The CDR3, as DNA: TGCAGCGGGGGGTATACTTCCTACGAGCAGTACTTC.

A note on this clonotype: Sequence at one end of the junction differs from germline and may be a read error. This chain connects TRBV6-5 to TRBJ2-1; 7 bases line up with TRBD1. Germline V gives CDR1 MNHEY, CDR2 SVGAGI. CDR3 length: 13 residues. CDR3 nucleotide sequence: TGTGCCAGCAGCTACTTACAGGGGAATGAGCAGTTCTTC. Translating it yields CASSYLQGNEQFF.

The rearrangement uses TRBV6-4 and TRBJ1-2; D is unresolved. CDR3 length: 11 residues. Trimming shortened V by 7 bases and J by 7 bases, and 10 bases separated the two germline ends. Germline values: CDR1 MRHNA, CDR2 SNTAGT. The CDR3 nucleotides read TGTGCCAGCAATTTAGGAGGTGGCTACACCTTC. Translated: CASNLGGGYTF.

The chain employs TRBV27 and TRBJ2-1; 10 positions agree with TRBD1. Germline assignment: CDR1 MNHEY and CDR2 SMNVEV (reference sequence). J was trimmed by 6 bases and V by 0 bases; bases with no gene match: 5. The CDR3 consists of 16 residues. The CDR3 region is CASSLSLGQGPNEQFF. CDR3 nucleotide sequence: TGTGCCAGCAGTTTATCTTTGGGACAGGGGCCCAATGAGCAGTTCTTC.

The gene calls are TRBV6-5 and TRBJ2-4; a weak D match, TRBD1 (6 bases). The end of the DNA aligns better with TRBJ2-7, so the J call may be wrong. The CDR3 length is 15 residues. CDR1 is MNHEY and CDR2 is SVGAGI in the germline V gene. CDR3 in amino acids: CASSYPRGVGSEQYF. The CDR3 DNA follows: TGTGCCAGCAGTTACCCCAGGGGTGTAGGTAGCGAGCAGTACTTC.